This T cell receptor beta chain was retrieved from a study of T cell repertoires in cytomegalovirus infection. Study outcomes and limitations: Summed frequency of public TCR beta families distinguished CMV carriers with the relevant HLA.

Notes on this clonotype: Antigen: not known.

TCRdb processed the reads anew with MiXCR; each CDR3 protein has one entry. The table shows hundreds of thousands of distinct CDR3 sequences, with 15% to 20% occurring only once. Germline lookup yields CDR1 KGHSH and CDR2 LQKENI. The length of the CDR3 is 19 residues. V was trimmed by 5 bases and J by 0 bases, leaving 20 bases between them. The sequencing sample was made of PBMCs. J is TRBJ2-6 and V is TRBV18, with D perhaps TRBD1 or TRBD2 (5 bases each). The TCR comes from a human donor in good health (CMV status not recorded). Some clones in this sample may be carry-over from other donors' samples. The CDR3 is CASSTSSGTSTSGANVLTF. Here the CDR3 DNA reads TGTGCCAGCTCAACCTCATCCGGGACCTCCACCTCTGGGGCCAACGTCCTGACTTTC.